The T cell receptor beta chain described here comes from a study of post-analysis software for immune sequencing data. The wider study: Relapsing-remitting, secondary progressive and progressive-relapsing forms made up the multiple sclerosis disease courses. General study results and limits: Multiple sclerosis patients showed significantly lower normalized Chao1 diversity than controls did. Patients showed TRBV5-6, TRBV5-1 and TRBV20-1 among several TRBV segments more frequent than in controls. Batch-matched samples strongly co-clustered by F measure.

On this clonotype: Its cognate antigen is unknown.

The TCR beta cDNA libraries contained unique molecular identifiers. The yield from approximately 1 to 10 million T cells was roughly 0.5 million cDNA molecules in total. Each CDR3 protein is one row after TCRdb ran MiXCR on the PCR reads. The table has hundreds of thousands of distinct CDR3 sequences, less than 45% seen once; the top ten hold around an eighth. Germline V CDR1 and CDR2: SGHDT, YYEEEE. This CDR3 contains 11 residues. The specimen sequenced was blood. The origin of this receptor is a girl between 5 and 17 years old with multiple sclerosis. The chain has TRBV5-6 and TRBJ2-5, with no clear D. The assigned J gene may be wrong: the sequence end matches TRBJ2-7 better. CDR3: CASSSWYEQYF. The CDR3 DNA sequence: TGTGCCAGCAGCTCTTGGTACGAGCAGTACTTC.